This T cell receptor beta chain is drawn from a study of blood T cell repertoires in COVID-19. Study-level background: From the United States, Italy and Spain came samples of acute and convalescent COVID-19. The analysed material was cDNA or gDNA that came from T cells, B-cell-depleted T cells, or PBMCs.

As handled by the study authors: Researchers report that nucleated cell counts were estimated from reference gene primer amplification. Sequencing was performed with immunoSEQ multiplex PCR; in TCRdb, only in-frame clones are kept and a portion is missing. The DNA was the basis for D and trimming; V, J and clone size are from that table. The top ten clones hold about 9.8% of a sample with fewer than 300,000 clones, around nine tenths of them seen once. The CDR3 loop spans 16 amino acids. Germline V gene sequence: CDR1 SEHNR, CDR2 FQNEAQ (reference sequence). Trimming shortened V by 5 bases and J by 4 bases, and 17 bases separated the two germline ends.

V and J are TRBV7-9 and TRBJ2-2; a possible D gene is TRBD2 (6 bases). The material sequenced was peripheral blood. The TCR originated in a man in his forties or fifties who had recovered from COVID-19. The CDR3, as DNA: TGTGCCAGCAGCGCCCATCCAGGGAGGCGCACCGGGGAGCTGTTTTTT. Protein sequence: CASSAHPGRRTGELFF.